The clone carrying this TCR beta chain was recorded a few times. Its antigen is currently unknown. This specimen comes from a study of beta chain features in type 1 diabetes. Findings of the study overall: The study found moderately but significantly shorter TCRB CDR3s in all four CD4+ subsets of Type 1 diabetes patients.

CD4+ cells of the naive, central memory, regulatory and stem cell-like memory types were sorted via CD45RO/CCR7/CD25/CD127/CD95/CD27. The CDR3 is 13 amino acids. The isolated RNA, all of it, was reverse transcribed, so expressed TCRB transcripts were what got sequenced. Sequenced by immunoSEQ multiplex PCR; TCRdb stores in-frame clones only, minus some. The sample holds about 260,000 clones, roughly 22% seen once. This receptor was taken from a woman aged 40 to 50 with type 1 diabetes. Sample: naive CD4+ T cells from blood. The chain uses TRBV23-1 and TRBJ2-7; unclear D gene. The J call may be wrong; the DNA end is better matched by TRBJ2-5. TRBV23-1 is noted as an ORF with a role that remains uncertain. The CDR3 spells CASSQPEAETQYF. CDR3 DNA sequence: TGCGCCAGCAGTCAACCCGAAGCGGAGACCCAGTACTTC.